The present T cell receptor beta chain was sequenced within a study of blood T cells in healthy people across ages. Primed by a sample-barcoded 5' primer and a J-beta primer mix, a second PCR proceeded for 7 to 11 cycles. TCRdb analysed the 5' RACE reads with MiXCR anew, one entry per CDR3 protein. The table lists approximately 900,000 distinct CDR3 sequences, almost 30% of them singletons, with roughly 10% in the top ten. Germline values: CDR1 MGHDK, CDR2 SYGVNS. CDR3 length: 17 amino acids. This clonotype was seen many times. An end of the junction differs from the germline gene, which may be a read error. These same data were also listed under a study on T cells of mothers and their children.

This TCR was recovered from a woman in her 40s in good health. Sequenced: blood. The gene calls are TRBV25-1 and TRBJ2-7; D may be TRBD2 (5 bases). In DNA, the CDR3 is TGTGCCAGCAGTGAGTCCCTAGGGATAACTAGAGCCTACAAGCAGTACTTC. This translates into CASSESLGITRAYKQYF.